This T cell receptor beta chain was sequenced during a study of regulatory T cells in long-lasting Graves disease. Study findings and constraints: Persistent patients had a count of shared public clonotypes (more than 2,500) that exceeded that of new patients (roughly 1,000).

As for this clonotype: Its antigen is unidentified.

TCR beta libraries were built with iRepertoire HTBI primers and Arm-PCR of CDR3 regions. Each CDR3 protein is one row after TCRdb ran MiXCR on the multiplex PCR reads. This table has under 500,000 distinct CDR3 sequences, around 21% appearing once. Trimming took 2 bases from V and 2 from J, leaving 10 bases between them. The length of the CDR3 is 13 residues. Germline V gives CDR1 GTSNPN, CDR2 SVGIG (reference sequence). Time point indicated: persistent/refractory GD, antithyroid drugs over 5 years with positive TRAb. PBMC RNA was the source of the TCR library. Here the sequenced sample was peripheral blood mononuclear cells (PBMCs), taken when the disease was refractory, from a patient treated with antithyroid drugs. The rearrangement uses TRBV30 and TRBJ2-7; unclear D gene. This sequence originates from a female donor with Graves disease. The CDR3 here is CAWSKQGPYEQYF. The CDR3 coding sequence is TGTGCCTGGAGTAAACAAGGGCCCTACGAGCAGTACTTC.